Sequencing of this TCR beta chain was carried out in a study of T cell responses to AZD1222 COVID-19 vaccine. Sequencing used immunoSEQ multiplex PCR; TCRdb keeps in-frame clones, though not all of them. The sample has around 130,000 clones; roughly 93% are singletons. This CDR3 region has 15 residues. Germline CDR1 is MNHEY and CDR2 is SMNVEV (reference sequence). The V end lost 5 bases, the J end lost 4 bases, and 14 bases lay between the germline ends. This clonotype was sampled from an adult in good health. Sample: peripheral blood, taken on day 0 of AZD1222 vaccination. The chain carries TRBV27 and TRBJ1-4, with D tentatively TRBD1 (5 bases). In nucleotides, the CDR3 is TGTGCCAGCAGTCCCTGGGGCGGGGATAATGAAAAACTGTTTTTT. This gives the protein CASSPWGGDNEKLFF.